These 23 T cell receptor beta chains were all obtained from the same sample, sequenced in a study of T-cell reconstitution after alpha-beta-depleted transplantation in children. A library of TCRbeta sequences, prepared with unique molecular identifiers, was generated. TCRdb reprocessed the PCR reads with MiXCR, giving one entry per CDR3 protein. The sample lists about 830,000 distinct CDR3 sequences, roughly 16% seen once, with just under 5% in the top ten. Sample: PBMCs, mostly from graft donor cells, taken 360 days after TCRalphabeta/CD19-depleted stem cell transplant. Receptor source: a male patient aged 10-17 years who had a stem cell transplant for acute lymphoblastic leukemia, so the T cells may come from the graft donor.

This clonotype showed up many times. The rearrangement uses TRBV7-7 and TRBJ2-5, with 8 bases lining up with TRBD2. The J segment lost 2 bases and the V segment lost 2 bases, leaving 4 bases of the junction unmatched. The CDR3 is made up of 15 amino acids. Germline V gene data show CDR1 as SSHAT and CDR2 as FNYEAQ (reference sequence). The chain's CDR3 is CASSLSGTRQETQYF. Written as DNA, the CDR3 is TGTGCCAGCAGCTTATCCGGGACTAGACAAGAGACCCAGTACTTC. Based on the CDR3 plus reference TRBV7-7 and TRBJ2-5, the full variable domain is GAGVSQSPRYKVTKRGQDVTLRCDPISSHATLYWYQQALGQGPEFLTYFNYEAQPDKSGLPSDRFSAERPEGSISTLTIQRTEQRDSAMYRCASSLSGTRQETQYFGPGTRLLVL.

This clonotype has only a few counts. This chain links TRBV5-1 with TRBJ2-7, with D maybe TRBD1 (6 bases). Germline V lookup: CDR1 SGHRS, CDR2 YFSETQ. V lost 4 bases and J 5 bases, leaving 22 bases between the germline ends. The CDR3 is 16 amino acids. This CDR3 reads CASSPGVWLGADEQYF. In DNA form, the CDR3 reads TGCGCCAGCAGCCCCGGGGTTTGGCTGGGGGCAGACGAGCAGTACTTC. Based on the CDR3 plus reference TRBV5-1 and TRBJ2-7, the full variable domain is KAGVTQTPRYLIKTRGQQVTLSCSPISGHRSVSWYQQTPGQGLQFLFEYFSETQRNKGNFPGRFSGRQFSNSRSEMNVSTLELGDSALYLCASSPGVWLGADEQYFGPGTRLTVT.

This clonotype has a handful of counts. The rearrangement joins TRBV10-3 to TRBJ2-3, with 8 bases identical to TRBD2. The germline CDR1 and CDR2 sequences are ENHRY and SYGVKD. The CDR3 sequence is 16 residues long. The junction had 8 bases not matched to a gene; V was cut back by 6 bases and J by 0 bases. Here the CDR3 DNA reads TGTGCCATCAGGGACCCTGCGGGGGGTAGCACAGATACGCAGTATTTT. Its translation: CAIRDPAGGSTDTQYF.

The V call is TRBV4-1, the J call TRBJ2-1; 8 bases line up with TRBD2. Germline CDR1 reads MGHRA; CDR2 reads YSYEKL. Trimming removed 1 base from V and 2 bases from J; junction bases left unmatched: 4. The CDR3 contains 16 residues. This CDR3 is CASSQASGYTYNEQFF. In nucleotides, the CDR3 is TGCGCCAGCAGCCAAGCTAGCGGGTACACCTACAATGAGCAGTTCTTC.

This chain joins TRBV11-1 and TRBJ1-3, with 11 nucleotides matching TRBD1. Trimming took 3 bases from V and 0 from J; bases not matched to a gene: 7. Germline CDR1 and CDR2: SGHAT and FQDESV (reference sequence). The CDR3 has 18 amino acids. The CDR3 reads CASSFRTGGSLSGNTIYF. CDR3 DNA: TGTGCCAGCAGCTTTCGGACAGGGGGCTCTCTCTCTGGAAACACCATATATTTT.

The chain carries TRBV7-9 and TRBJ2-1, with 9 bases fitting TRBD2. V was clipped by 5 bases and J by 8 bases; unmatched bases: 7. Germline-derived CDR1 and CDR2 are SEHNR and FQNEAQ (reference sequence). CDR3 length equals 14 residues. The CDR3 DNA reads TGTGCCAGCAGCCTCGGACTAGCGTTCTATGAGCAGTTCTTC. Amino acids: CASSLGLAFYEQFF.

This chain uses TRBV7-3 with TRBJ2-3; a weak D match, TRBD2 (6 bases). The CDR3 totals 14 residues. Per the germline V gene, CDR1 is SGHTA and CDR2 is FQGTGA. V gave up 2 bases and J gave up 7 bases, with 13 bases separating them. Here the CDR3 DNA reads TGTGCCAGCAGCTTAGCGGCTAGCGTGTATACGCAGTATTTT. It is translated as CASSLAASVYTQYF.

This clonotype was observed a handful of times. The gene calls are TRBV29-1 and TRBJ2-2; D unclear. With 0 bases removed from V and 6 bases from J, the gap between germline ends came to 11 bases. There are 14 residues in the CDR3. Germline V gene data show CDR1 as SQVTM and CDR2 as ANQGSEA. The CDR3 DNA is TGCAGCGTTGAAGACCTGGACCGACCCGGGGAGCTGTTTTTT. Amino acid sequence: CSVEDLDRPGELFF.

This clonotype was counted a few times. This sequence joins TRBV10-3 and TRBJ2-1; D is tentatively TRBD1 or TRBD2 (7 bases each). The V end was cut by 8 bases, the J end by 7 bases, with 18 bases between. CDR3 size: 14 residues. The germline CDR1 and CDR2 sequences are ENHRY and SYGVKD. The CDR3 reads CAIQGGSKKNEQFF. The CDR3 coding sequence is TGTGCCATCCAGGGGGGGAGTAAAAAAAATGAGCAGTTCTTC.

This clonotype was observed a handful of times. The genes are TRBV29-1 and TRBJ2-2, with 8 nucleotides matching TRBD2. CDR3 size: 13 residues. Germline-derived CDR1 and CDR2 are SQVTM and ANQGSEA. V lost 4 bases, J lost 4 bases, and 2 bases stayed unmatched. The CDR3 reads CSVVSGGTGELFF. The CDR3 region has the DNA TGCAGCGTTGTCAGCGGGGGCACCGGGGAGCTGTTTTTT.

The chain employs TRBV12-3 or TRBV12-4 and TRBJ2-7, with D perhaps TRBD1 or TRBD2 (7 bases each). Trimming pared 4 bases from V and 4 bases from J, leaving 17 bases between. This CDR3 is built from 15 residues. This CDR3 reads CASSSIQGRGYEQYF. CDR3 nucleotides: TGTGCCAGCAGTTCGATACAGGGGAGGGGATACGAGCAGTACTTC.

This clonotype was seen many times. V gene TRBV7-2 combines with J gene TRBJ2-7, with D possibly TRBD2 on 5 matching bases. The germline gives CDR1 SGHTA, CDR2 FQGNSA. The CDR3 sequence is 15 residues long. Trimming left V 6 bases short and J 0 bases short, with 15 bases between. CDR3 DNA sequence: TGTGCCAGCAGTCTAGCCGGGCCAAACTCCTACGAGCAGTACTTC. Its protein is CASSLAGPNSYEQYF.

This sequence joins TRBV5-1 and TRBJ2-2; D is unresolved. Germline-derived CDR1 and CDR2 are SGHRS and YFSETQ. The CDR3 runs to 16 residues. Trimming took 4 bases from V and 4 from J, leaving 17 bases between them. Here the CDR3 reads CASSSTDESFTGELFF. CDR3 nucleotides: TGCGCCAGCAGCAGTACAGACGAATCATTCACCGGGGAGCTGTTTTTT.

This rearrangement joins TRBV2 to TRBJ2-3, with TRBD2 identical over 9 bases. Germline loops: CDR1 SNHLY, CDR2 FYNNEI. J was trimmed by 0 bases and V by 9 bases; bases with no gene match: 4. The CDR3 is 14 residues long. CDR3 in amino acids: CARDSGRSTDTQYF. The CDR3 bases are TGTGCCAGAGATAGCGGGAGAAGCACAGATACGCAGTATTTT.

This clonotype was detected a few times. The chain employs TRBV7-6 and TRBJ2-2; D uncertain. V gave up 1 base and J gave up 5 bases, with 11 bases separating them. This CDR3 is 15 amino acids long. Germline values: CDR1 SGHVS, CDR2 FNYEAQ. The CDR3 DNA reads TGTGCCAGCAGCTTAGTAAGCAGTTATACCGGGGAGCTGTTTTTT. It translates to CASSLVSSYTGELFF.

V and J are TRBV12-3 or TRBV12-4 and TRBJ2-1, with D tentatively TRBD2 (5 bases). V lost 3 bases and J 2 bases, leaving 8 bases between the germline ends. The CDR3 totals 14 residues. CDR3 in DNA: TGTGCCAGCAGTTTGGACTCCACCTACAATGAGCAGTTCTTC. Its protein product is CASSLDSTYNEQFF.

The J gene is TRBJ2-3, the V gene TRBV20-1; tentatively, D is TRBD2 (5 bases). V gave up 6 bases and J gave up 4 bases, with 14 bases separating them. Germline CDR1 DFQATT, CDR2 SNEGSKA (reference sequence). The CDR3 is 13 residues long. In DNA, the CDR3 is TGCAGTGCCACTCGGGGAAGGGCAGATACGCAGTATTTT. Its translation: CSATRGRADTQYF.

The chain links TRBV5-4 to TRBJ2-2, with D maybe TRBD2 (6 bases). This CDR3 contains 16 residues. V was pared by 1 base and J by 0 bases, with 10 bases between. The germline V gene encodes CDR1 SGHNT and CDR2 YYREEE (reference sequence). CDR3 bases: TGTGCCAGCAGCTTGCCGGGAGTTTCGAACACCGGGGAGCTGTTTTTT. It specifies CASSLPGVSNTGELFF.

The rearrangement links TRBV29-1 to TRBJ1-1; D unresolved. Germline CDR1 SQVTM, CDR2 ANQGSEA. CDR3 length equals 13 residues. V was cut by 4 bases and J by 5 bases, with 14 bases left in between. CDR3 in amino acids: CSVVAGLRTEAFF. In nucleotides, the CDR3 is TGCAGCGTTGTGGCTGGGCTCAGGACTGAAGCTTTCTTT. The complete variable domain, with remaining parts taken from reference TRBV29-1 and TRBJ1-1, reads SAVISQKPSRDICQRGTSLTIQCQVDSQVTMMFWYRQQPGQSLTLIATANQGSEATYESGFVIDKFPISRPNLTFSTLTVSNMSPEDSSIYLCSVVAGLRTEAFFGQGTRLTVV.

This clonotype has more than one count but fewer than ten. This chain connects TRBV2 to TRBJ2-7; D unclear. The germline V gene has CDR1 SNHLY and CDR2 FYNNEI. Between the trimmed V and J ends, which lost 3 bases and 2 bases, there was a span of 20 bases. This CDR3 is built from 17 residues. CDR3 in amino acids: CASSEVGVGLRPYEQYF. The DNA for the CDR3 is TGTGCCAGCAGTGAGGTTGGGGTCGGCCTTCGCCCCTACGAGCAGTACTTC.

This clonotype was found many times. J is TRBJ2-5 and V is TRBV7-2; D is perhaps TRBD1 or TRBD2 (5 bases each). Trimming left V 1 base short and J 7 bases short, with 19 bases between. Germline V gene sequence: CDR1 SGHTA, CDR2 FQGNSA. CDR3 length: 16 residues. The CDR3 loop is CASSLEGAGFLGTQYF. The CDR3, as DNA: TGTGCCAGCAGCTTAGAAGGGGCGGGTTTCCTCGGGACCCAGTACTTC.

This clonotype was seen more than once but under ten times. The chain is built from TRBV11-1 and TRBJ2-5, with TRBD2 as a possible D gene (5 bases). Trimming stripped 4 bases from V and 0 bases from J, with 21 bases between. Germline V gene data show CDR1 as SGHAT and CDR2 as FQDESV (reference sequence). The CDR3 has 18 amino acids. The CDR3 DNA reads as TGTGCCAGCAGCTCGACCAAAGCCCTAGCAGATTACCAAGAGACCCAGTACTTC. It is translated as CASSSTKALADYQETQYF.

This clonotype has more than one count but fewer than ten. The CDR3 DNA follows: TGTGCCAGCAGTGAAGCTGGGCGGGAGGATGGAGATACGCAGTATTTT. It yields the protein CASSEAGREDGDTQYF. This chain uses TRBV2 with TRBJ2-3; 8 bases fit TRBD2. This CDR3 has 16 residues. V gave up 0 bases and J gave up 5 bases; unmatched junction bases: 7. Germline V gene data show CDR1 as SNHLY and CDR2 as FYNNEI.